This record covers a single T cell receptor beta chain. Antigen: not known. Study results and limitations: Larger-cohort validation covered only one TCR beta V-J rearrangement.

Naive CD4+ cells had CD25+ Tregs removed. Constant-region reverse primers amplified full-length variable regions, followed by semi-nested Nested Universal Primer A PCR. TCRdb re-analysed the 5' RACE reads in MiXCR, keeping a single row per CDR3 protein. The data show tens of thousands of distinct CDR3 sequences, approximately 20% seen once. The CDR3 is made up of 12 amino acids. With V trimmed by 5 bases and J by 10 bases, 7 bases remained unmatched. The origin of this receptor is a female donor with breast cancer. The sequencing input was naive CD4+ T cells sorted from a lymph node. Subset here: naive CD4+ T cells, CD4+CD45RA+CD25-. This chain joins TRBV12-3 or TRBV12-4 and TRBJ1-1; TRBD1 agrees at 7 bases. CDR3 DNA sequence: TGTGCCAGCAGTCTACCCTACAGGGGAGCTTTCTTT. Its translation is CASSLPYRGAFF.